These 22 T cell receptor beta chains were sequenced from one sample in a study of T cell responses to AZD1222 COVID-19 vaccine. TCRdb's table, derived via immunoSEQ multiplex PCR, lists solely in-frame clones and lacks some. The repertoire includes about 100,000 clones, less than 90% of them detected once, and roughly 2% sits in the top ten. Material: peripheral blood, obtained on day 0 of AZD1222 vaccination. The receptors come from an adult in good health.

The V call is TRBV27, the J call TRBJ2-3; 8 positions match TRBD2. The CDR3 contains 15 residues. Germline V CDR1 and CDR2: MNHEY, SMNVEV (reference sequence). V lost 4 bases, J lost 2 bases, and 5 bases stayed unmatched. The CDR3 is CASSSPSGSTDTQYF. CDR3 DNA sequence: TGTGCCAGCAGTTCCCCTAGCGGGTCCACAGATACGCAGTATTTT.

The CDR3 loop reads CASSSGRRATNEKLFF. The CDR3 region has the DNA TGCGCCAGCAGTTCAGGGCGCCGGGCAACTAATGAAAAACTGTTTTTT. The chain joins TRBV4-1 to TRBJ1-4; possibly TRBD1 for D (5 bases). Germline V gene data show CDR1 as MGHRA and CDR2 as YSYEKL. V dropped 6 bases and J dropped 0 bases, with 14 bases sitting between them. This CDR3 comprises 16 residues.

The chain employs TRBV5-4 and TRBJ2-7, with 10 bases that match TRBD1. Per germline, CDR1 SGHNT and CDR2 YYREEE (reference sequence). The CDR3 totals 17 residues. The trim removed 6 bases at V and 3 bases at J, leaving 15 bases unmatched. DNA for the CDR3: TGTGCCAGCACCCCGGACCCAGGGACAGGGGAACGCTACGAGCAGTACTTC. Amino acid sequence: CASTPDPGTGERYEQYF.

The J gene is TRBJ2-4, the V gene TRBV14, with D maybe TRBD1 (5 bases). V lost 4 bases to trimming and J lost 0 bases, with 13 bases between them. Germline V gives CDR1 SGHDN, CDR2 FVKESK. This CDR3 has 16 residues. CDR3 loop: CASSLNQGLAKNIQYF. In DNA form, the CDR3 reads TGTGCCAGCAGCCTCAATCAGGGCCTAGCCAAAAACATTCAGTACTTC. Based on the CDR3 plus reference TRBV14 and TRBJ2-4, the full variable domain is EAGVTQFPSHSVIEKGQTVTLRCDPISGHDNLYWYRRVMGKEIKFLLHFVKESKQDESGMPNNRFLAERTGGTYSTLKVQPAELEDSGVYFCASSLNQGLAKNIQYFGAGTRLSVL.

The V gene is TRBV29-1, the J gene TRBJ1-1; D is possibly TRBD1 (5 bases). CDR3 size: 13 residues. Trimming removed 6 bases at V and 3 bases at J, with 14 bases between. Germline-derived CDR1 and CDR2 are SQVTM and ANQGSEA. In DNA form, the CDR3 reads TGCAGCGTCGCCGGGGACTTAGACACTGAAGCTTTCTTT. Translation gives CSVAGDLDTEAFF.

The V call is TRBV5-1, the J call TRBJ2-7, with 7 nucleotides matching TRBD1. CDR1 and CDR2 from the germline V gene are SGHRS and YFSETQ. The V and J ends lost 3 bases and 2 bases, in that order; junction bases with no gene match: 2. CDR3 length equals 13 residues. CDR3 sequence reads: CASSWGQTYEQYF. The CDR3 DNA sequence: TGCGCCAGCAGCTGGGGACAGACCTACGAGCAGTACTTC.

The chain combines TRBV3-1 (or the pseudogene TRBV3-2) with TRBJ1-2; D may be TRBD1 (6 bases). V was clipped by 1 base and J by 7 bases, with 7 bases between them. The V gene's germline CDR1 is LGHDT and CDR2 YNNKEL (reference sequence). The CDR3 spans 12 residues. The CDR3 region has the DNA TGTGCCAGCAGCCAAGGAGGGGGTGGCTACACCTTC. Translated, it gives CASSQGGGGYTF.

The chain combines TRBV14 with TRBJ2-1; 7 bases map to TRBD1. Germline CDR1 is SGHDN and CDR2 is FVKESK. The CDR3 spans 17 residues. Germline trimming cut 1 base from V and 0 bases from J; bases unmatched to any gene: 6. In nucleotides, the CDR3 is TGTGCCAGCAGCCAAGGAGCCGGGACAGACTCCTACAATGAGCAGTTCTTC. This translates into CASSQGAGTDSYNEQFF.

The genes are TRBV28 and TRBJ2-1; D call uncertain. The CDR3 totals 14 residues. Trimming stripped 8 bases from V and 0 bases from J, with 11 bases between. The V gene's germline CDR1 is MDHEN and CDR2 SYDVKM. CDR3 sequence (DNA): TGTGCCAGCGGCGAAGGCAGCTCCTACAATGAGCAGTTCTTC. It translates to CASGEGSSYNEQFF. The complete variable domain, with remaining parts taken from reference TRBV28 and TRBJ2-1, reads DVKVTQSSRYLVKRTGEKVFLECVQDMDHENMFWYRQDPGLGLRLIYFSYDVKMKEKGDIPEGYSVSREKKERFSLILESASTNQTSMYLCASGEGSSYNEQFFGPGTRLTVL.

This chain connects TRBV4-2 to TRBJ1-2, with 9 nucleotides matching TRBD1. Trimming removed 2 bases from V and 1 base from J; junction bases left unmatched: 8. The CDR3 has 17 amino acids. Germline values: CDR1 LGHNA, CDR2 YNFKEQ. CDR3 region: CASSQPGTGSGNYGYTF. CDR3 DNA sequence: TGTGCCAGCAGCCAACCCGGGACAGGGAGTGGTAACTATGGCTACACCTTC.

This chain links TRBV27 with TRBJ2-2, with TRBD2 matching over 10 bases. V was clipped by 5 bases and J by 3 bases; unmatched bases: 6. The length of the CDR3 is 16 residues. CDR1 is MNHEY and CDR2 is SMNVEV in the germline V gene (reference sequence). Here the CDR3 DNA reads TGTGCCAGCAGTCTCGGACTAGCGGTATACACCGGGGAGCTGTTTTTT. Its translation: CASSLGLAVYTGELFF.

CDR3 sequence: CATSVGITTDTQYF. The CDR3 DNA follows: TGTGCCACCAGTGTGGGGATAACCACAGATACGCAGTATTTT. This chain links TRBV24-1 with TRBJ2-3; no clear D. Trimming removed 5 bases at V and 2 bases at J, with 10 bases between. The germline V gene encodes CDR1 KGHDR and CDR2 SFDVKD. CDR3 length: 14 amino acids.

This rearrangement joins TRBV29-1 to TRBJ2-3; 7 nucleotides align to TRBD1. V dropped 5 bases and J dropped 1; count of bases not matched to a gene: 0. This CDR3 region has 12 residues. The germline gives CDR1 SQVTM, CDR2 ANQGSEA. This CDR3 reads CSVQGGTDTQYF. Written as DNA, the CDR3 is TGCAGCGTTCAGGGGGGCACAGATACGCAGTATTTT.

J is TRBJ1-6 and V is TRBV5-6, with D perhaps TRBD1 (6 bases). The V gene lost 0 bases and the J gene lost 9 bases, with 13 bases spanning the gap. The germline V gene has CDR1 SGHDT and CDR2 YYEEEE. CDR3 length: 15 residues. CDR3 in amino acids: CASSLAGGGGSPLHF. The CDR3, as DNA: TGTGCCAGCAGCTTGGCCGGAGGAGGGGGTTCACCCCTCCACTTT.

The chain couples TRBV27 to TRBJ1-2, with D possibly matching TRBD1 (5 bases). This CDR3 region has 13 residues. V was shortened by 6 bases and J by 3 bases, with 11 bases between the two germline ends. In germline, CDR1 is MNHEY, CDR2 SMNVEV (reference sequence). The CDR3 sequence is CASRTTGYYGYTF. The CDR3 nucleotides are TGTGCCAGCAGGACCACAGGATACTATGGCTACACCTTC.

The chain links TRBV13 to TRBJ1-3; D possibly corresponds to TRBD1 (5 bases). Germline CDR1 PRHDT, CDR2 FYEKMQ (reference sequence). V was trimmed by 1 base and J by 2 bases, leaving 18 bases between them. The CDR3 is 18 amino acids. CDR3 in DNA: TGTGCCAGCAGCTTAGACCTAACCGGGGCGTCGGCTGGAAACACCATATATTTT. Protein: CASSLDLTGASAGNTIYF.

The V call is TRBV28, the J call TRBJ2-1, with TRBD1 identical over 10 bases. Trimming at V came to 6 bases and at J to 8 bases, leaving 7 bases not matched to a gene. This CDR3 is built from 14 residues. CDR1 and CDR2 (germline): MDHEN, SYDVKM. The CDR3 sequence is CASSETGGSDEQFF. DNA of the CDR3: TGTGCCAGCAGCGAGACAGGGGGCAGCGATGAGCAGTTCTTC. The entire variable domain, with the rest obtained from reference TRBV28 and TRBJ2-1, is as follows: DVKVTQSSRYLVKRTGEKVFLECVQDMDHENMFWYRQDPGLGLRLIYFSYDVKMKEKGDIPEGYSVSREKKERFSLILESASTNQTSMYLCASSETGGSDEQFFGPGTRLTVL.

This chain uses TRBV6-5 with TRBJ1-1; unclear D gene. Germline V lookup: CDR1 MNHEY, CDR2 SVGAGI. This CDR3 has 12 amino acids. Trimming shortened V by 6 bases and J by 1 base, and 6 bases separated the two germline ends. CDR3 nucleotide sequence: TGTGCCAGCAGGAACAGGAACACTGAAGCTTTCTTT. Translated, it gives CASRNRNTEAFF.

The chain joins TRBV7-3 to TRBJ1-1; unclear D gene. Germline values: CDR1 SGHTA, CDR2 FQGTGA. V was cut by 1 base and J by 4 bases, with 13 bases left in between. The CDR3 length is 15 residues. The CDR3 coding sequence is TGTGCCAGCAGCTTAAACCGCGGAAAATTCACTGAAGCTTTCTTT. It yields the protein CASSLNRGKFTEAFF. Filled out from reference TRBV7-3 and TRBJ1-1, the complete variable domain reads GAGVSQTPSNKVTEKGKYVELRCDPISGHTALYWYRQSLGQGPEFLIYFQGTGAADDSGLPNDRFFAVRPEGSVSTLKIQRTERGDSAVYLCASSLNRGKFTEAFFGQGTRLTVV.

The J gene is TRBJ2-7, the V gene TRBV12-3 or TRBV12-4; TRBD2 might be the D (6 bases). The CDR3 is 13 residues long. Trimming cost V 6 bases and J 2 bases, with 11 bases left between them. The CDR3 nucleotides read TGTGCCAGCAGCTCTAGCGTCGCCTACGAGCAGTACTTC. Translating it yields CASSSSVAYEQYF.

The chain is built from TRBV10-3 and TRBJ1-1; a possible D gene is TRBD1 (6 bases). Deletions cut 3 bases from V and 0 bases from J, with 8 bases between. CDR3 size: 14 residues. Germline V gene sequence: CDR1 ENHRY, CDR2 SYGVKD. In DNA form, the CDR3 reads TGTGCCATCAGTGACGGGACACTGAACACTGAAGCTTTCTTT. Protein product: CAISDGTLNTEAFF.

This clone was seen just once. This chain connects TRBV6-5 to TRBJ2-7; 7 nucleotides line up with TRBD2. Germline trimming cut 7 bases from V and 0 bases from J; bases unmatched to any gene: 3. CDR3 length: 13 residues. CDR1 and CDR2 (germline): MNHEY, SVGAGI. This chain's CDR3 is CASKRDFSYEQYF. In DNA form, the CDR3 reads TGTGCCAGCAAGCGGGACTTCTCCTACGAGCAGTACTTC.